The 16 T cell receptor beta chains presented below share a single source sample, sequenced in a study of early T cells in non-severe SARS-CoV-2 infection. In TCRdb, the 5' RACE reads were re-called with MiXCR into one record per CDR3 protein. This table has around 61,000 distinct CDR3 sequences, roughly 10% appearing once. Sample: whole blood. The receptors derive from an adult who was a healthcare worker with PCR-confirmed SARS-CoV-2 infection or an uninfected control (not recorded which).

The chain recombines TRBV18 with TRBJ2-3; 10 nucleotides line up with TRBD2. Germline trimming cut 5 bases from V and 2 bases from J; bases unmatched to any gene: 7. The CDR3 sequence is 16 residues long. The V gene's germline CDR1 is KGHSH and CDR2 LQKENI. CDR3 in DNA: TGTGCCAGCTCAGCGTTCCTAGCGGGAGTCACAGATACGCAGTATTTT. Translating gives CASSAFLAGVTDTQYF.

This clonotype was found many times. The CDR3 nucleotides are TGTGCCATCAGTGACCCCCTCCGACATGAAAAACTGTTTTTT. It specifies CAISDPLRHEKLFF. The chain recombines TRBV10-3 with TRBJ1-4, with unresolved D. Germline V CDR1 and CDR2: ENHRY, SYGVKD. V dropped 3 bases and J dropped 6 bases, with 11 bases sitting between them. The CDR3 sequence is 14 residues long.

This clonotype was detected only a few times. The J gene is TRBJ2-3, the V gene TRBV7-8, with 9 bases lining up with TRBD1. V gave up 5 bases and J gave up 1 base; unmatched junction bases: 7. CDR3 length: 16 residues. From germline, CDR1 is SGHVS and CDR2 FQNEAQ. The CDR3 DNA follows: TGTGCCAGCAGCGAACAGGGGGCGAGGGGCACAGATACGCAGTATTTT. Its translation: CASSEQGARGTDTQYF.

The chain carries TRBV29-1 and TRBJ1-2; D is possibly TRBD1 (5 bases). Germline lookup yields CDR1 SQVTM and CDR2 ANQGSEA. The CDR3 is 12 amino acids. The V end was cut by 0 bases, the J end by 10 bases, with 12 bases between. DNA of the CDR3: TGCAGCGTTGAAGAGCCAAACAGGTCCTACACCTTC. Translation: CSVEEPNRSYTF.

Worth noting for this clonotype: Since a much larger clone is just one base distant, this may be a read error. V gene TRBV20-1 combines with J gene TRBJ2-1, with D hard to call. This CDR3 is 16 amino acids long. CDR1 and CDR2 (germline): DFQATT, SNEGSKA (reference sequence). Here the CDR3 reads CTARISSPGSYNEQFF. CDR3 nucleotide sequence: TGCACTGCTAGAATAAGCTCCCCAGGATCCTACAATGAGCAGTTCTTC.

The chain recombines TRBV29-1 with TRBJ2-2, with D tentatively TRBD2 (5 bases). V dropped 1 base and J dropped 6 bases, with 12 bases sitting between them. This CDR3 spans 14 amino acids. Germline V gives CDR1 SQVTM, CDR2 ANQGSEA. CDR3 region: CSVEGVGRAGELFF. CDR3 DNA sequence: TGCAGCGTTGAAGGGGTAGGGAGAGCCGGGGAGCTGTTTTTT.

This clonotype was counted at least ten times. The chain uses TRBV6-2 or TRBV6-3 and TRBJ2-2; D is ambiguous. Germline CDR1 is MNHEY and CDR2 is SVGEGT. With 0 bases removed from V and 7 bases from J, the gap between germline ends came to 9 bases. This CDR3 is built from 14 residues. Written as DNA, the CDR3 is TGTGCCAGCAGTTACTCGTTTGGGGACGGGGAGCTGTTTTTT. This encodes CASSYSFGDGELFF.

This clonotype was observed a handful of times. This chain uses TRBV27 with TRBJ2-3; D perhaps matches TRBD1 (7 bases). The CDR3 consists of 14 residues. CDR1 is MNHEY, CDR2 SMNVEV, per germline (reference sequence). Trimming removed 4 bases at V and 5 bases at J, with 13 bases between. CDR3: CASSSTGTGDTQYF. The CDR3 DNA is TGTGCCAGCAGTTCGACAGGGACTGGAGATACGCAGTATTTT.

In regard to this clonotype: This could be a read error, since a much larger clone is one nucleotide away. This chain joins TRBV30 and TRBJ2-3; D ambiguous. V dropped 4 bases and J dropped 4 bases, with 15 bases sitting between them. Germline CDR1 GTSNPN, CDR2 SVGIG (reference sequence). The CDR3 is made up of 14 amino acids. CDR3 DNA: TGTGCCTGGAATTCCGGGTTGGGCGCAGATACGCAGTATTTT. Protein: CAWNSGLGADTQYF.

The J gene is TRBJ2-3, the V gene TRBV20-1; D gene unclear. Germline values: CDR1 DFQATT, CDR2 SNEGSKA (reference sequence). This CDR3 region has 13 residues. Trimming left V 7 bases short and J 2 bases short, with 13 bases between. The CDR3 DNA follows: TGCAGTGGCCACAAAGGGCTCACAGATACGCAGTATTTT. This sequence encodes CSGHKGLTDTQYF.

This clonotype was detected ten times or more. The chain employs TRBV12-3 or TRBV12-4 and TRBJ2-1; TRBD2 agrees at 12 bases. The CDR3 totals 16 residues. Trimming cost V 4 bases and J 7 bases; bases outside gene matches: 8. The CDR3 DNA follows: TGTGCCAGCAGTTCACGACTAGCGGGGGCGGTTAATGAGCAGTTCTTC. Translating it yields CASSSRLAGAVNEQFF.

In its sample, this clonotype was seen a few times. The genes are TRBV20-1 and TRBJ1-6; perhaps TRBD1 as D (6 bases). Trimming took 6 bases from V and 8 from J, leaving 14 bases between them. The germline V gene encodes CDR1 DFQATT and CDR2 SNEGSKA (reference sequence). The CDR3 is 13 residues long. CDR3 bases: TGCAGTGCCCAGGGACAAAGAGATTCACCCCTCCACTTT. This translates into CSAQGQRDSPLHF.

V and J are TRBV28 and TRBJ2-3; D is perhaps TRBD1 (6 bases). The CDR3 covers 13 residues. The V end lost 2 bases, the J end lost 8 bases, and 11 bases lay between the germline ends. Germline CDR1 and CDR2: MDHEN and SYDVKM. CDR3 protein: CASSLAAGVTQYF. In DNA form, the CDR3 reads TGTGCCAGCAGTTTAGCGGCAGGGGTTACGCAGTATTTT.

This chain joins TRBV3-1 and TRBJ1-3; D may be TRBD1 (5 bases). The germline gives CDR1 LGHDT, CDR2 YNNKEL (reference sequence). Trimming pared 1 base from V and 4 bases from J, leaving 14 bases between. The CDR3 runs 16 residues. In DNA form, the CDR3 reads TGTGCCAGCAGCCAAGGGGGCGGGTATTTCGGAAACACCATATATTTT. It specifies CASSQGGGYFGNTIYF.

This clonotype was seen more than once but under ten times. The V gene is TRBV9, the J gene TRBJ2-2; D gene uncertain. The ends were cut back, 3 bases at V and 5 bases at J, with 8 bases in the middle. Germline V lookup: CDR1 SGDLS, CDR2 YYNGEE. CDR3 length: 13 amino acids. The CDR3, as DNA: TGTGCCAGCAGCGGCCCCACAACCGGGGAGCTGTTTTTT. It yields the protein CASSGPTTGELFF. Variable domain in full (rest from reference TRBV9 and TRBJ2-2): DSGVTQTPKHLITATGQRVTLRCSPRSGDLSVYWYQQSLDQGLQFLIQYYNGEERAKGNILERFSAQQFPDLHSELNLSSLELGDSALYFCASSGPTTGELFFGEGSRLTVL.

This clonotype was seen ten or more times. The chain combines TRBV12-3 or TRBV12-4 with TRBJ2-2, with D unresolved. The V end was cut by 9 bases, the J end by 7 bases, with 15 bases between. CDR3 size: 13 residues. CDR3 amino acids: CASAVGPGGELFF. For the CDR3, the DNA is TGTGCCAGTGCCGTAGGGCCTGGCGGGGAGCTGTTTTTT.